The clone carrying this TCR beta chain was detected only once. Antigen specificity is unknown. CDR1 is LNHDA, CDR2 SQIVND, per germline (reference sequence). There are 14 residues in the CDR3. The V end lost 7 bases, the J end lost 0 bases, and 9 bases lay between the germline ends. This specimen comes from a study of cytomegalovirus exposure and HLA in healthy donors. Vbeta (60) and Jbeta (13) primers were used in the PCR. Sequencing was performed with immunoSEQ multiplex PCR; in TCRdb, only in-frame clones are kept and a portion is missing. This table holds 120,000 or so clones, about three quarters found once. Study conclusions and caveats: In vitro testing confirmed a few CMV-associated chains as specific for CMV antigens.

Sequences were obtained from PBMCs. This receptor was obtained from a human donor in good health. This rearrangement joins TRBV19 to TRBJ1-4, with D perhaps TRBD1 (5 bases). The CDR3 DNA is TGTGCCAGTAAGGGACTTGCAACTAATGAAAAACTGTTTTTT. Translation gives CASKGLATNEKLFF.